This T cell receptor (beta chain) was sequenced during a study of blood T cell repertoires in COVID-19. Sequenced by immunoSEQ multiplex PCR; TCRdb stores in-frame clones only, minus some. Altogether about 110,000 clones are present, 84% being singletons, with the ten largest covering about 6.6%. V shed 1 base, J shed 2 bases, and the junction held 7 bases outside the gene matches. The CDR3 has 17 residues. Germline V gene data show CDR1 as SGHTA and CDR2 as FQGNSA. The source material was peripheral blood. This chain links TRBV7-2 with TRBJ2-2, with 7 bases fitting TRBD1. The sequence was collected from a woman aged 45-60 years with acute or convalescent COVID-19. The DNA of the CDR3 is TGTGCCAGCAGCTTAGGTGGGACAGCTCTTAACACCGGGGAGCTGTTTTTT. Translating gives CASSLGGTALNTGELFF.